This TCR beta chain is from a study of blood T cell repertoires in COVID-19 (dated by TCRdb to 2020 to 2021). General notes on the study: Samples covering the acute and convalescent phases of COVID-19 were provided by collaborators in the United States, Italy and Spain. The prospective study material was composed of cDNA or gDNA derived from T cells, B-cell-depleted T cells, or PBMCs. Subjects who had been exposed to COVID-19, were actively infected with it, or had recovered from it provided the deeply sampled blood TCRbeta repertoires that made up the dataset. A freely available public database, intended as a resource for researchers studying the immune response to SARS-CoV-2, is where the repertoires were released. The samples were drawn from the first 160 participants of the ongoing ImmuneRACE study and from roughly 1,300 subjects provided by 6 global collaborators. Sample metadata almost always included a de-identified subject ID, COVID-19 status, age in years and sex. Where HLA class I and class II types were available, the types were taken from metadata supplied by the sample provider, not from assay-based typing. Broader findings and caveats from the paper: The quantity of clinical and demographic metadata differed by source and by participant and was supplied without curation.

The immunoSEQ Assay, a bias-controlled multiplex PCR, was used to amplify TCRbeta CDR3 regions from genomic DNA. In the source study's methods: The number of nucleated cells in each sample was estimated from the amplification of reference gene primers within the assay. Sequence reads were collapsed and filtered to measure the absolute abundance of every unique TCRbeta CDR3 rearrangement. For each sample, productive Simpson clonality was calculated by taking the square root of Simpson's diversity index across productive rearrangements. In its TCRdb copy, this immuneACCESS table keeps in-frame sequences only and misses some clones. Where compared with another copy, unresolved V genes explain less than half of these, and the others have no known cause. D and trimming come from the DNA, and the V and J calls and clone size come from that table. This sample lists approximately 140,000 clones; roughly 80% were detected once. In total, the top ten clones hold 1.4% of the sample.

The collaborating institutions used their own protocols to collect whole blood in K2EDTA tubes. For TCRbeta analysis, collaborators shipped samples in one of three forms: frozen whole blood, isolated PBMCs, or DNA extracted from either of those sample types. Taken from cysteine to phenylalanine, the CDR3 has 15 residues. Only CDR3 DNA remains: 45 bases, in frame from the first base. V lost 6 bases and J lost 0 bases; the stretch between them is 12 bases long. Per the germline V gene (reference sequence), LNHDA is the CDR1 and SQIVND is the CDR2. Concerning this clone: There is no known antigen for this receptor. Base qualities are not recorded, but no much larger clone differs from it by a single base.

The chain employs TRBV19 and TRBJ2-1; TRBD2 is a weak D gene call, 5 bases matching. The TCR sequence derives from a man in his sixties with acute or convalescent COVID-19. The sample comprised peripheral blood. DNA sequence: TGTGCCAGTAGGAGCGGAGTCTTCTCCTACAATGAGCAGTTCTTC. This sequence encodes CASRSGVFSYNEQFF. Here the CDR3 is joined to the reference TRBV19 and TRBJ2-1 genes, and the full variable domain is: DGGITQSPKYLFRKEGQNVTLSCEQNLNHDAMYWYRQDPGQGLRLIYYSQIVNDFQKGDIAEGYSVSREKKESFPLTVTSAQKNPTAFYLCASRSGVFSYNEQFFGPGTRLTVL.